This T cell receptor beta chain was sequenced in a study of blood T cell repertoires in COVID-19. The protocol was immunoSEQ multiplex PCR, while the TCRdb copy is restricted to in-frame clones and leaves out a portion. The sample lists roughly 81,000 clones; under 85% were seen once. V lost 4 bases, J lost 2 bases, and 11 bases lay in between. The germline gives CDR1 SGHKS, CDR2 YYEKEE (reference sequence). The CDR3 contains 14 residues. This sequence originates from a woman between 65 and 79 years old with acute or convalescent COVID-19. The genes are TRBV5-5 and TRBJ2-3; no clear D. The sequenced sample was peripheral blood. The CDR3 nucleotides are TGTGCCAGCAGCCCCCCCCCGGTCACAGATACGCAGTATTTT. This codes for CASSPPPVTDTQYF.